A single sample gave rise to the 20 T cell receptor beta chains below, sequenced in a study of control samples from healthy donors and cancer patients. Measured with immunoSEQ multiplex PCR; TCRdb has only the in-frame clones, and not every one. The sample has about 130,000 clones; 80% to 95% are singletons. Input material: blood. These TCRs come from a man aged 18 to 29 in good health.

The chain combines TRBV12-5 with TRBJ2-3; 11 nucleotides line up with TRBD2. The germline V gene encodes CDR1 LGHNT and CDR2 FRNRAP. This CDR3 comprises 19 residues. V lost 0 bases, J lost 2 bases, and 10 bases stayed unmatched. CDR3 amino acids: CASGLVTLLAGADTDTQYF. CDR3 nucleotides: TGTGCTAGTGGTTTGGTGACACTACTAGCGGGGGCGGACACAGATACGCAGTATTTT.

The chain couples TRBV18 to TRBJ1-2; D might be TRBD1 (6 bases). The germline gives CDR1 KGHSH, CDR2 LQKENI. V was shortened by 5 bases and J by 3 bases, with 13 bases between the two germline ends. The CDR3 has 14 amino acids. The CDR3: CASSLDRADYGYTF. The CDR3 DNA reads TGTGCCAGCTCATTGGACAGAGCTGACTATGGCTACACCTTC.

The chain combines TRBV5-6 with TRBJ1-3; weak D call: TRBD1 (5 bases). V lost 1 base, J lost 2 bases, and 7 bases lay in between. Looked up from germline, CDR1 is SGHDT and CDR2 is YYEEEE. The CDR3 is 14 residues long. The chain's CDR3 is CASSLWGPGNTIYF. Here the CDR3 DNA reads TGTGCCAGCAGCTTGTGGGGCCCTGGAAACACCATATATTTT.

The chain couples TRBV7-3 to TRBJ1-6; D ambiguous. From germline, CDR1 is SGHTA and CDR2 FQGTGA. CDR3 length: 13 residues. V lost 3 bases, J lost 7 bases, and 7 bases lay in between. In DNA form, the CDR3 reads TGTGCCAGCAGCTTCGGACCCAATTCACCCCTCCACTTT. It is translated as CASSFGPNSPLHF.

The chain couples TRBV19 to TRBJ2-7; D may correspond to TRBD1 or TRBD2 (5 bases each). V was trimmed by 1 base and J by 1 base, leaving 11 bases between them. Germline-derived CDR1 and CDR2 are LNHDA and SQIVND (reference sequence). CDR3 length: 15 amino acids. In DNA form, the CDR3 reads TGTGCCAGTAGTATAGGGGACGCTATTTCCTACGAGCAGTACTTC. Its protein is CASSIGDAISYEQYF.

This sequence joins TRBV7-9 and TRBJ2-3; weak D call: TRBD2 (5 bases). Between the trimmed V and J ends, which lost 1 base and 0 bases, there was a span of 8 bases. The V gene's germline CDR1 is SEHNR and CDR2 FQNEAQ (reference sequence). The CDR3 runs 15 residues. For the CDR3, the DNA is TGTGCCAGCAGCTTAGGGAGACTAAGCACAGATACGCAGTATTTT. Its protein product is CASSLGRLSTDTQYF.

The CDR3, as DNA: TGTGCCAGCAGCTTATTTCGACTAGCGGGGGGCCTGTTGGCCACGCAGTATTTT. Encoded protein: CASSLFRLAGGLLATQYF. The chain uses TRBV7-9 and TRBJ2-3; 13 bases are a match to TRBD2. The trim removed 2 bases at V and 9 bases at J, leaving 14 bases unmatched. The V gene's germline CDR1 is SEHNR and CDR2 FQNEAQ (reference sequence). This CDR3 region has 18 residues.

V usage is TRBV7-9 and J usage is TRBJ1-1; D call uncertain. The CDR3 loop spans 14 amino acids. V lost 5 bases and J 1 base, leaving 11 bases between the germline ends. The germline V gene has CDR1 SEHNR and CDR2 FQNEAQ (reference sequence). The CDR3 bases are TGTGCCAGCAGCCGAGGACTCACGAACACTGAAGCTTTCTTT. It is translated as CASSRGLTNTEAFF. Together with reference TRBV7-9 and TRBJ1-1, the CDR3 gives the full variable domain: DTGVSQNPRHKITKRGQNVTFRCDPISEHNRLYWYRQTLGQGPEFLTYFQNEAQLEKSRLLSDRFSAERPKGSFSTLEIQRTEQGDSAMYLCASSRGLTNTEAFFGQGTRLTVV.

The genes are TRBV5-1 and TRBJ1-2; D is undetermined. There are 13 residues in the CDR3. Germline V gene data show CDR1 as SGHRS and CDR2 as YFSETQ. Trimming removed 0 bases at V and 5 bases at J, with 8 bases between. This chain's CDR3 is CASSLDTGYGYTF. Written as DNA, the CDR3 is TGCGCCAGCAGCTTGGATACGGGTTATGGCTACACCTTC.

Comment on this clone: Since no conserved phenylalanine or tryptophan closes the CDR3, a read error is the likely cause. The V gene is TRBV11-1, the J gene TRBJ1-2; 8 bases are a match to TRBD1. Trimming cost V 0 bases and J 0 bases; bases outside gene matches: 9. CDR3 length: 18 amino acids. Germline loops: CDR1 SGHAT, CDR2 FQDESV (reference sequence). The CDR3 bases are TGTGCCAGCAGCTTAGCGGGCTCAGGGGGCCCAGCTAACTATGGCTACACCCTC. It encodes CASSLAGSGGPANYGYTL.

V gene TRBV6-5 combines with J gene TRBJ2-5, with D perhaps TRBD2 (5 bases). Germline CDR1 MNHEY, CDR2 SVGAGI. CDR3 size: 14 residues. V shed 0 bases and J shed 5 bases, with 10 bases lying between them. The CDR3 sequence is CASSYSTTRETQYF. The CDR3 coding sequence is TGTGCCAGCAGTTACTCGACTACTCGGGAGACCCAGTACTTC.

The chain links TRBV19 to TRBJ1-6; 9 bases line up with TRBD1. In germline, CDR1 is LNHDA, CDR2 SQIVND (reference sequence). The CDR3 runs to 16 residues. The trim removed 6 bases at V and 9 bases at J, leaving 12 bases unmatched. CDR3 coding DNA: TGTGCCAGTAGCCAATTCCCGGGACAGGGTGGTTCACCCCTCCACTTT. This sequence encodes CASSQFPGQGGSPLHF.

The chain joins TRBV7-2 to TRBJ1-2, with 7 bases aligning to TRBD1. The germline V gene has CDR1 SGHTA and CDR2 FQGNSA. V was pared by 2 bases and J by 3 bases, with 0 bases of the junction left unmatched. There are 13 residues in the CDR3. Here the CDR3 reads CASSLQGDYGYTF. CDR3 nucleotide sequence: TGTGCCAGCAGCTTACAGGGGGACTATGGCTACACCTTC.

The genes are TRBV27 and TRBJ1-6; D unresolved. Germline CDR1 reads MNHEY; CDR2 reads SMNVEV (reference sequence). The V and J ends lost 2 bases and 13 bases respectively, with 9 bases between them. The CDR3 is made up of 12 amino acids. The CDR3 region has the DNA TGTGCCAGCAGTTTAATTAACGGGCCCCTCCACTTT. Its protein product is CASSLINGPLHF.

This clone was detected once. The J gene is TRBJ1-1, the V gene TRBV9; D is unclear. The germline gives CDR1 SGDLS, CDR2 YYNGEE. This CDR3 is 11 amino acids long. V lost 3 bases to trimming and J lost 6 bases, with 6 bases between them. CDR3 coding DNA: TGTGCCAGCAGCGACGGCCCTGAAGCTTTCTTT. Protein sequence: CASSDGPEAFF.

The chain has TRBV6-1 and TRBJ2-5; TRBD2 agrees at 7 bases. With 3 bases clipped from V and 0 bases from J, the junction kept 7 bases outside the gene matches. CDR3 length: 16 residues. Germline CDR1 reads MNHNS; CDR2 reads SASEGT. The CDR3 coding sequence is TGTGCCAGCAGTGAGCTTGGCGGGGGACACCAAGAGACCCAGTACTTC. Encoded protein: CASSELGGGHQETQYF.

The rearrangement links TRBV5-1 to TRBJ2-5; the D is unclear. V lost 0 bases and J lost 1, with 7 bases in between. Germline V gene sequence: CDR1 SGHRS, CDR2 YFSETQ. The CDR3 sequence is 14 residues long. The CDR3 protein is CASSLVQRQETQYF. CDR3 DNA: TGCGCCAGCAGCTTGGTTCAGCGCCAAGAGACCCAGTACTTC.

The table lists this clone with a few counts. The rearrangement joins TRBV19 to TRBJ2-7; weak D call: TRBD2 (7 bases). V dropped 0 bases and J dropped 7 bases, with 22 bases sitting between them. Looked up from germline, CDR1 is LNHDA and CDR2 is SQIVND (reference sequence). This CDR3 has 17 amino acids. CDR3 loop: CASSIDRASGGQGEQYF. The CDR3 DNA sequence: TGTGCCAGTAGTATAGATCGAGCTTCGGGGGGCCAAGGGGAGCAGTACTTC.

The V gene is TRBV6-5, the J gene TRBJ1-1; 7 positions match TRBD1. CDR1 MNHEY and CDR2 SVGAGI come from the germline V gene. V shed 6 bases and J 2 bases; nucleotides not matched to a gene: 3. CDR3 length: 13 amino acids. The CDR3 DNA reads as TGTGCCAGCAGCGACAGGGTAAACACTGAAGCTTTCTTT. It specifies CASSDRVNTEAFF.

V gene TRBV5-1 combines with J gene TRBJ1-1; 7 positions agree with TRBD1. CDR3 length: 15 amino acids. Unmatched junction bases numbered 3, after V lost 1 base and J lost 0 bases. Germline assignment: CDR1 SGHRS and CDR2 YFSETQ. DNA for the CDR3: TGCGCCAGCAGCTTGAGGGGGCTGCTGAACACTGAAGCTTTCTTT. This sequence encodes CASSLRGLLNTEAFF.